The entry that follows covers one T cell receptor beta chain sequence. CDR3 length: 13 amino acids. Germline-derived CDR1 and CDR2 are MNHEY and SVGAGI. With 4 bases removed from V and 7 bases from J, the gap between germline ends came to 13 bases. These data are taken from a study of Ad26.COV2.S vaccination and SARS-CoV-2 variants. Treatment described: roughly 19 received Ad26.COV2.S at low or high dose, single or two shots; about 5 received placebo; per-sample allocation not given. It was on day 63 after the first vaccine or placebo injection that samples were taken. The data were produced by immunoSEQ multiplex PCR, yet TCRdb's version contains in-frame clones alone and is incomplete. The sample yields hundreds of thousands of clones, around nine tenths seen once.

The chain links TRBV6-5 to TRBJ1-2; maybe TRBD1 (6 bases). The material was peripheral blood, obtained in a trial of Ad26.COV2.S vaccine versus placebo. This receptor was identified in a person between 18 and 59 years old who received the Ad26.COV2.S COVID-19 vaccine or a placebo. CDR3 sequence: CASSSTRGAGYTF. CDR3 DNA: TGTGCCAGCAGTTCAACGAGGGGGGCTGGCTACACCTTC.